Given below is one TCR beta chain in context. With 60 Vbeta and 13 Jbeta primers, the PCR was carried out. Generated by immunoSEQ multiplex PCR, the TCRdb table keeps only in-frame clones and is missing some. The sample lists hundreds of thousands of clones; around 76% were seen once. The data were taken from a study of cytomegalovirus exposure and HLA in healthy donors. The CDR3 is 14 amino acids. Germline CDR1 LNHDA, CDR2 SQIVND (reference sequence). V lost 8 bases and J lost 8, with 21 bases in between. Sequenced: PBMCs. The V gene is TRBV19, the J gene TRBJ1-2; D unresolved. The sequence was obtained from a man in his forties in good health and CMV-seropositive. The CDR3 DNA reads as TGTGCCAGTCGCCTCGGGTGGACTTCGGACGGCTACACCTTC. Amino acid sequence: CASRLGWTSDGYTF.